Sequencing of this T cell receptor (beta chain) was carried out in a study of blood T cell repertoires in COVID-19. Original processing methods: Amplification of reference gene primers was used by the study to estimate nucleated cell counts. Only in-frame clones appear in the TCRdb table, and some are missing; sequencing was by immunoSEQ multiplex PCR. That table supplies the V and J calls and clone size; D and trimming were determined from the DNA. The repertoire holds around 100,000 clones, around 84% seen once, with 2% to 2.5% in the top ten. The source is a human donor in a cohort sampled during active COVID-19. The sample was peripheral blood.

The CDR3 region is CASRPNRVYSYEQYF. CDR3 in DNA: TGTGCCAGCAGGCCCAACCGGGTCTACTCCTACGAGCAGTACTTC. V usage is TRBV6-5 and J usage is TRBJ2-7, with D hard to call. CDR1 MNHEY and CDR2 SVGAGI come from the germline V gene. This CDR3 spans 15 amino acids. Trimming removed 6 bases from V and 0 bases from J, with 15 bases in between.